This T cell receptor beta chain stems from a study of T cells after posttransplantation cyclophosphamide. On this clone itself: Antigen specificity is unknown.

Whole-study results and caveats: Recipient CMV seropositivity and CMV reactivation strongly tracked TRB clonality.

Generated by immunoSEQ multiplex PCR, the TCRdb table keeps only in-frame clones and is missing some. The sample consists of fewer than 5,000 clones, about 83% of them appearing once. Busulfan-fludarabine conditioning, marrow transplant, and cyclophosphamide on days +3 and +4 were administered. The CDR3 length is 15 residues. Per germline, CDR1 SGHVS and CDR2 FNYEAQ. Trimming pared 5 bases from V and 0 bases from J, leaving 13 bases between. Sequenced material: CD4+ T cells sorted from blood, taken 242 days after a stem cell transplant with posttransplant cyclophosphamide. The chain carries TRBV7-6 and TRBJ1-1; possibly TRBD1 for D (6 bases). The receptor's source is a male patient aged 30 to 39 who received an allogeneic stem cell transplant from a related donor, was CMV-positive, and had no GVHD. Some of these T cells may belong to the graft donor. The CDR3 sequence: CASSRTGTMNTEAFF. The CDR3 DNA sequence: TGTGCCAGCAGCCGTACAGGGACCATGAACACTGAAGCTTTCTTT.